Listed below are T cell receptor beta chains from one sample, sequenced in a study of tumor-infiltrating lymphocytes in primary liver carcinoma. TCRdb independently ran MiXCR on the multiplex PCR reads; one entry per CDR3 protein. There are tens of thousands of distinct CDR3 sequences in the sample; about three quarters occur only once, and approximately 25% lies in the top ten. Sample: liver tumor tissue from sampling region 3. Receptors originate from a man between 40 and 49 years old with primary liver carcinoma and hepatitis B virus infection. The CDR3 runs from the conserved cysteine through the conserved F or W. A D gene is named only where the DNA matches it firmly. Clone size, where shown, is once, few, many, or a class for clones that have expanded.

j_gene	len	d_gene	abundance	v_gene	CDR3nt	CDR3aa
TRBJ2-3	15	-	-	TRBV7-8	TGTGCCAGCAGCTTAGACGGACCGGGGGCGAGAACGCAGTATTTT	CASSLDGPGARTQYF
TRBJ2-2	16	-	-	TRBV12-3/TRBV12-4	TGCGCCAGCAGTTTGTTAGTGGGAGTAGTCACCGGGGAGCTGTTTTTT	CASSLLVGVVTGELFF
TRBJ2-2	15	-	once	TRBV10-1	TGCGCCAGCAGTGTGGCGGAGGCGGGCACCGGGGAGCTGTTTTTC	CASSVAEAGTGELFF
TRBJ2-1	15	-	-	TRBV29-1	TGCAGCCTTGAAGACCCCGGGAGCGCCTACAATGAGCAGTTCTTC	CSLEDPGSAYNEQFF
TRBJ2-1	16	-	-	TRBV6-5	TGTGCCAGCAGTTACTCTAGGGGGGTTCTGGCCTACGGGCAGTTCTTC	CASSYSRGVLAYGQFF
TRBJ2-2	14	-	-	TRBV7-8	TGTGCCAGCAGCTTGTCCGACCAAACTGGGGAGCTGTTTTTT	CASSLSDQTGELFF
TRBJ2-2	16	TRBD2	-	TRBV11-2	TGTGCCAGCAGCTTAGTGGCCCTAGCGGGAACCGGGAAGCTGTATTTT	CASSLVALAGTGKLYF
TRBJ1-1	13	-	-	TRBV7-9	TGTGCCAGCTGCCTCGAACAGAGCGGCGAAGCTTTCTTT	CASCLEQSGEAFF
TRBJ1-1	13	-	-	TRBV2	TGTGCCAGCAGACTGGAGTTGAACACTGAAGCTTTCTTT	CASRLELNTEAFF
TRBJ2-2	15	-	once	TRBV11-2	TGTGCCAGCCTCCCACAGGGAGTGTACACCAGGGAGTTGTTTTTT	CASLPQGVYTRELFF
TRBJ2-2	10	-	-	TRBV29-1	TGCAGCATGGGGCACGAGGAGCTGTTTTTT	CSMGHEELFF
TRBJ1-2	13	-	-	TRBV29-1	TGCAGCCTCGTTATGACCCAAAACTATGGCTACACCTTC	CSLVMTQNYGYTF
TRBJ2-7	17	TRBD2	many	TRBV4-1	TGCGCCAGCAGCCAAGATTTAGCGGGGACACTCTCCTACGAGCAGTACTTC	CASSQDLAGTLSYEQYF
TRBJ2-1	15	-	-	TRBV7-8	TGTGCCAGTAGACCGGCAAGCGGTTCCTATAATGGGCAGTTCTTC	CASRPASGSYNGQFF
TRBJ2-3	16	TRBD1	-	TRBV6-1	TGTGCCAGCGGTGATCCCCGAGACAGGGGTGCAGATACGCAGTATTTT	CASGDPRDRGADTQYF
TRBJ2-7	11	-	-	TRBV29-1	TGCAGCTTATCCACCTTCTACGAGCAGTACTTC	CSLSTFYEQYF
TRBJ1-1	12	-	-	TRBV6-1	TGTGCCAGCAGTGAACTTGTGGCTGAAGCTTTCTTT	CASSELVAEAFF
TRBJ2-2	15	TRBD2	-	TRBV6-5	TGTGCCAGCAGTGGACTAGCGGGAGTAATCGGGAAGCTGTTTTTT	CASSGLAGVIGKLFF
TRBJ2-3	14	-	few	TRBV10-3	TGTGCCATCAGTGAGTCGAACCCGCGGGATACGCAGTATTTT	CAISESNPRDTQYF
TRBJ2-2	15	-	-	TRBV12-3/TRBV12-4	TGTGCCAGCAACATCGGACACTCGAACACCGGGGAGCTGTTTTTC	CASNIGHSNTGELFF
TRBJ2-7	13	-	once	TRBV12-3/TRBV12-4	TGTGCCGGTTTTGTATGGTCAGGATACGAGCAGTACTTC	CAGFVWSGYEQYF
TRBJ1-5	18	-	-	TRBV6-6	TGTGCCAGCAGGCGGGATGGCATGTCATATACGGGCAATCAGCCCCAGCATTTT	CASRRDGMSYTGNQPQHF
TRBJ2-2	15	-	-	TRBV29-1	TGCAGTGTCGAAGTAAGGGGGAGAAGGGCCGTGGAGCTGTTTTTT	CSVEVRGRRAVELFF
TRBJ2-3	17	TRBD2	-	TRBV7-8	TGTGCCAGCAGCTTAGCCCATGCGGGAGGGCCATATGATACGCAGTATTTT	CASSLAHAGGPYDTQYF
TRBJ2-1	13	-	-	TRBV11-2	TGTGCCATCAGCCTAGGCATAGGCAATGAGCAGTTCTTC	CAISLGIGNEQFF
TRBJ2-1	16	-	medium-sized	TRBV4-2	TGTGCCAGCAGCATCGGGCTTGGGGGCCCCTGGGATGAGCAGTTCTTC	CASSIGLGGPWDEQFF
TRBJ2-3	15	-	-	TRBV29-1	TGCAGCGTTGAAGACCCCGGGACCCTTGCAGATACGCAGTATTTT	CSVEDPGTLADTQYF
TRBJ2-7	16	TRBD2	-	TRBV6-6	TGTGCTAGCAGGGGACTAGCGGGAGTAGGCTCCTACGATCAGTACTTC	CASRGLAGVGSYDQYF
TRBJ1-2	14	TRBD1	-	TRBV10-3	TGTGCCATCACCCTAGGACAGGGGCAGGCTGCCTACACCTTC	CAITLGQGQAAYTF
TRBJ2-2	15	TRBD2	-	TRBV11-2	TGTGTCAGCAGCTTAGCGGGAGTCTACACTGGGGAGCTGTTTTTT	CVSSLAGVYTGELFF
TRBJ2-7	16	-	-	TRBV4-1	TGCGCCAGCGGCCAAGATTTTGGCAGAAGCTCCTACGAGCAGTACTTC	CASGQDFGRSSYEQYF
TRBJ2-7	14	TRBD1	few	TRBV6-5	TGTACCAGCAGTTACTCCGGACAGGCTGGAGAGCAGTACTTC	CTSSYSGQAGEQYF
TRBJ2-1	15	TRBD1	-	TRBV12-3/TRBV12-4	TGTGCCAGCAATGCGACGGGACAGGGATACAATGAGGAGTTCTTC	CASNATGQGYNEEFF
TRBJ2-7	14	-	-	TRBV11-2	TGTGCCAACAGCTTAACTGGCACTGCCTACGAGCAGTACTTT	CANSLTGTAYEQYF
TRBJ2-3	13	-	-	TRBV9	TGTGCCAGCAGCGAGGAGCCGGACTCTACGCAGTATTTT	CASSEEPDSTQYF
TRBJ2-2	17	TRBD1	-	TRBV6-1	TGTGCCGGCAGCGACAGGGATAACGACCGGAACACCGGGGAGCTGTTTTTT	CAGSDRDNDRNTGELFF
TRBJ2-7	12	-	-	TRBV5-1	TGCACCAGCAGCTTGGTCAGCGACGAGCAGGACTTC	CTSSLVSDEQDF
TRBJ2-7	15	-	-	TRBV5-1	TGCGCTAGCAGCTTGCAGTCCTACAGTGTCTACGAGCAGTGCTTC	CASSLQSYSVYEQCF
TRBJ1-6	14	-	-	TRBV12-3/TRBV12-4	TGTCCCAGCAGTTCCACAGGGCGTAATTCACCCCTCCACTTT	CPSSSTGRNSPLHF
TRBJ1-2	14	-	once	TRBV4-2	TGTGCCAGCAGCCAAGATGTCGGAGATTATGGCTACACCTTC	CASSQDVGDYGYTF
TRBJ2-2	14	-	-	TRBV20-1	TGCAGTGCCCAATCTAGTCCGACCACCAGGGAGCTGTTTTTT	CSAQSSPTTRELFF
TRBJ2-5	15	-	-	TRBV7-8	TGTGCCAGCAGACCCCTCTACAGCACTCAAGAGACCCAGTACTTC	CASRPLYSTQETQYF
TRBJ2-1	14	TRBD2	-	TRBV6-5	TGTGCCAGGGGTTACACCGGGACTAGCAGGGAGCAGTTCTTC	CARGYTGTSREQFF
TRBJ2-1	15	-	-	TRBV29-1	TGCAGCGCCCCTTGGACGGGAGAGCAAAACAATGAGCAGTTCTTC	CSAPWTGEQNNEQFF
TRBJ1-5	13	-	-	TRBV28	TGTGCCAGTAGTGGTCGGCGAGATCAGCTCCAGCATTTT	CASSGRRDQLQHF
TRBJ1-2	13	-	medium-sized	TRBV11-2	TGTGCCAGCAGCCCCCGGCCGATTCCAGGCTACACCTTC	CASSPRPIPGYTF
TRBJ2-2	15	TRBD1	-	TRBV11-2	TGTGCCAGCACAAAAGGACAGGGCTGGATCGGGGAGCTGTCTTTT	CASTKGQGWIGELSF
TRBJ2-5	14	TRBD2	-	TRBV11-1	TGTGCCAGCAGCGCGGGGGGACCTCAAGGGACCCAAAACTTT	CASSAGGPQGTQNF
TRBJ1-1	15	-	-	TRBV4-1	TGCGCAAGCAGCCAACTCAAGGGGGGTGACACTGAAGCTTTCTTC	CASSQLKGGDTEAFF
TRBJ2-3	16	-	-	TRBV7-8	TGTGTCAGCAGCTTAGAGGCAAGGACTGGCACAGATACACAGTATTTT	CVSSLEARTGTDTQYF
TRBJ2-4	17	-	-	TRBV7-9	TGTGCCAGCAGCTTGAGTCGGGGGATCGAGGCCGAAAACATTCAGTACTTC	CASSLSRGIEAENIQYF
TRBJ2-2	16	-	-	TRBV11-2	TGTGTCAGCAGCGCCCAGGGACAAACATACACCGGGGAGCTGTTTTTT	CVSSAQGQTYTGELFF
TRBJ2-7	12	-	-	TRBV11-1	TGTGCCAGCAACTTAGCGCAGGGAGAGCAGTACTTC	CASNLAQGEQYF